Presented here are 6 T cell receptor beta chains from one specimen sequenced in a study of CD8 T cells in ankylosing spondylitis. Study outcomes and limitations: What seemed typical of ankylosing spondylitis blood was a TCR beta motif built from roughly eight highly homologous variants.

A single record per CDR3 protein comes from TCRdb applying MiXCR to the 5' RACE reads. The data contain 750,000 to 850,000 distinct CDR3 sequences, approximately 10% of them singletons. Their antigen targets remain unknown. The sequencing input was blood, either unsorted or a sorted T cell fraction (not recorded which). The receptors here all came from a male donor with ankylosing spondylitis.

In its sample, this clonotype was seen a few times. J is TRBJ2-3 and V is TRBV7-3, with no clear D. CDR1 SGHTA and CDR2 FQGTGA come from the germline V gene. Trimming took off 1 base at V and 4 bases at J, with 12 bases between the two ends. The CDR3 consists of 15 residues. CDR3 in amino acids: CASSLNFERADTQYF. The CDR3 nucleotides read TGTGCCAGCAGCTTAAATTTTGAGCGCGCAGATACGCAGTATTTT.

The V and J genes are TRBV27 and TRBJ1-2; 8 bases map to TRBD1. Trimming removed 6 bases from V and 8 bases from J; junction bases left unmatched: 11. CDR3 size: 14 residues. In germline, CDR1 is MNHEY, CDR2 SMNVEV (reference sequence). CDR3 DNA: TGTGCCAGCAGCCTTATCCAGGGGGCTGAAGGCTACACCTTC. Translated, it gives CASSLIQGAEGYTF.

The genes are TRBV4-3 and TRBJ1-1, with D tentatively TRBD1 (6 bases). Trimming removed 1 base from V and 1 base from J, with 10 bases in between. The CDR3 is 15 amino acids. Germline V gives CDR1 LGHNA, CDR2 YSLEER. CDR3 in DNA: TGCGCCAGCAGCCAAGGGTTACAGGGGAACACTGAAGCTTTCTTT. It translates to CASSQGLQGNTEAFF.

This clonotype was observed a few times. V usage is TRBV5-1 and J usage is TRBJ1-3, with D maybe TRBD1 (5 bases). The germline V gene has CDR1 SGHRS and CDR2 YFSETQ. The CDR3 spans 14 residues. V lost 4 bases to trimming and J lost 5 bases, with 13 bases between them. In DNA, the CDR3 is TGCGCCAGCAGCACCGGGACGCCTAGAAACACCATATATTTT. Its protein product is CASSTGTPRNTIYF.

This clonotype was observed at least ten times. Written as DNA, the CDR3 is TGTGCCAGCAGTTTGACGCAGGGCCTTGGAAATTCACCCCTCCACTTT. This codes for CASSLTQGLGNSPLHF. This chain joins TRBV6-5 and TRBJ1-6, with D maybe TRBD1 (5 bases). The CDR3 is made up of 16 amino acids. Germline V gives CDR1 MNHEY, CDR2 SVGAGI. Trimming left V 4 bases short and J 7 bases short, with 17 bases between.

The CDR3, as DNA: TGTGCCAGCAATAAAGCGGGGAATGAGCAGTTCTTC. It translates to CASNKAGNEQFF. The chain carries TRBV6-6 and TRBJ2-1, with TRBD2 matching 7 bases. Trimming took 7 bases from V and 7 from J; bases not matched to a gene: 4. The CDR3 totals 12 residues. The germline gives CDR1 MNHNY, CDR2 SVGAGI (reference sequence).